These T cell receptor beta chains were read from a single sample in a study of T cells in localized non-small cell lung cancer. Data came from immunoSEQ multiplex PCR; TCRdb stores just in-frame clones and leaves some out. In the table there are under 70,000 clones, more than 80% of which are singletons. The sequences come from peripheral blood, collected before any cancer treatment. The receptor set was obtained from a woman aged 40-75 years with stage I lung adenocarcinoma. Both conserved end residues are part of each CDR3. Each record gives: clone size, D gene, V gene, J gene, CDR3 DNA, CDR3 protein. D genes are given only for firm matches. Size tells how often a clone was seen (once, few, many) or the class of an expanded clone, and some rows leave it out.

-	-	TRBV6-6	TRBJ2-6	TGTGCCAGCAGTTACATAGGTGCTGGGGCCAACGTCCTGACTTTC	CASSYIGAGANVLTF
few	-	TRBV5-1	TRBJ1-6	TGCGCCAGCAGCCCTGGACAAACTAATTCACCCCTCCACTTT	CASSPGQTNSPLHF
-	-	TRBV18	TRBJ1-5	TGTGCCAGCTCACCACTAGATGCGAGCAATCAGCCCCAGCATTTT	CASSPLDASNQPQHF
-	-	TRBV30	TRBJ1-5	TGTGCCTGGACAGGCAGATGGGATCAGCCCCAGCATTTT	CAWTGRWDQPQHF
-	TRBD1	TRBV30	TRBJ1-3	TGTGCCTGGAGTGACAGGGGATCGTCTGGAAACACCATATATTTT	CAWSDRGSSGNTIYF
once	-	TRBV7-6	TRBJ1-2	TGTGCCAGCAGCCCCGGCACTAACTATGGCTACACCTTC	CASSPGTNYGYTF
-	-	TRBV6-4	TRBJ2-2	TGTGCCAGCAGTGGGACAGAGGACACCGGGGAGCTGTTTTTT	CASSGTEDTGELFF
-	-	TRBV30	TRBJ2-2	TGTGCCTGGAGCGACAGGAACGGGGAGCTGTTTTTT	CAWSDRNGELFF
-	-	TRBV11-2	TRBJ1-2	TGTGCCAGCAGCTTAGCCCGAGGGGCTCGAGGGAACTATGGCTACACCTTC	CASSLARGARGNYGYTF
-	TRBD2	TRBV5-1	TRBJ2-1	TGCGCCAGCAGCTTCGAGCTAGCGGGGGGGCGGAATGAGCAGTTCTTC	CASSFELAGGRNEQFF
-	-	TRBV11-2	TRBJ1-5	TGTGCCAGCAGCTTATGGGGTGACAATCAGCCCCAGCATTTT	CASSLWGDNQPQHF
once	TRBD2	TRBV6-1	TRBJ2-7	TGTGCCAGCAGTGTCCCGGGACTAGCGGCGTACGAGCAGTACTTC	CASSVPGLAAYEQYF
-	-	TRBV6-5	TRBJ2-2	TGTGCCAGCAGTTACTATACCGGGGAGCTGTTTTTT	CASSYYTGELFF
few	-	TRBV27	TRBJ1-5	TGTGCCAGCAGTTTGGGGGGCCCTTCGACGGCCCAGCATTTT	CASSLGGPSTAQHF
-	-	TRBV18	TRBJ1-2	TGTGCCAGCTCACCGACATCAGCTAACTATGGCTACACCTTC	CASSPTSANYGYTF
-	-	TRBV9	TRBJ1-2	TGTGCCAGCAGCGTCCAGGGTAACTATGGCTACACCTTC	CASSVQGNYGYTF
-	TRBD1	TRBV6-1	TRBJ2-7	TGTGCCAGCAGTGATCGGACAGGAGTTACCTACGAGCAGTACTTC	CASSDRTGVTYEQYF
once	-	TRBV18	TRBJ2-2	TGTGCCAGCTCACCACCGGGGGAGCTGTTTTTT	CASSPPGELFF
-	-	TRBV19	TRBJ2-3	TGTGCCAGTAGTATTACTAGCCGCACAGATACGCAGTATTTT	CASSITSRTDTQYF
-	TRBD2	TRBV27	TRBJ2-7	TGTGCCACCTCGTCGGGGGGGGGCGCTGGGCAGTACTTC	CATSSGGGAGQYF
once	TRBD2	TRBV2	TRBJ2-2	TGTGCCAGCAGCACAGGACTAGCGGGGGGGAAGGTGGAGCTGTTTTTT	CASSTGLAGGKVELFF
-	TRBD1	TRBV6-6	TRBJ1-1	TGTGCCAGCATCCCGGGACAGAGGAACACTGAAGCTTTCTTT	CASIPGQRNTEAFF
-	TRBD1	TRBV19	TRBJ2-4	TGTGCCAGTAGTATGGGGACAGGCCCCGTCCTAGGGAACATTCAGTACTTC	CASSMGTGPVLGNIQYF
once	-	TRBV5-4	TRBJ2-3	TGTGCCAGCAGCTATCAACAGGGATCCCATAGCACAGATACGCAGTATTTT	CASSYQQGSHSTDTQYF
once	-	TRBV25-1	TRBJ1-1	TGTGCCAGCAGTGAATCAAGGGGAGGGGGGGGAGTGAACACTGAAGCTTTCTTT	CASSESRGGGGVNTEAFF
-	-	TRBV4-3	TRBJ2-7	TGCGCCAGCAGCCAAGACAGGTACTACGAGCAGTACTTC	CASSQDRYYEQYF
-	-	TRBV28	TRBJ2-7	TGTGCCAGCAGACGAAACCTTTACGAGCAGTACTTC	CASRRNLYEQYF
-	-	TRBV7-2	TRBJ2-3	TGTGCCAGCAGCTTACGGAGGGGGGATACGCAGTATTTT	CASSLRRGDTQYF